This record concerns one T cell receptor beta chain sequence. TCRdb keeps only in-frame clones here, not all; method: immunoSEQ multiplex PCR. The repertoire holds about 300,000 clones, with 84% as singletons. This sample is drawn from a study of blood T cell repertoires in COVID-19. Study-level background: Collection of acute and convalescent COVID-19 samples took place in the United States, Italy and Spain.

V lost 3 bases to trimming and J lost 7 bases, with 7 bases between them. The CDR3 contains 13 residues. Germline V gene sequence: CDR1 SGHAT, CDR2 FQDESV (reference sequence). The receptor was derived from a human donor with COVID-19, enrolled during active disease. The donor label of this sample is uncertain. The V gene is TRBV11-1, the J gene TRBJ1-6; no clear D. Sequenced material: peripheral blood. CDR3 sequence reads: CASSFGQNSPLHF. CDR3 bases: TGTGCCAGCAGCTTTGGCCAGAATTCACCCCTCCACTTT.